This T cell receptor beta chain was identified during a study of cytomegalovirus exposure and HLA in healthy donors. Trimming took 4 bases from V and 6 from J, leaving 10 bases between them. Germline CDR1 is MNHNS and CDR2 is SASEGT. The CDR3 runs to 13 residues. All the people who gave samples were healthy bone marrow donors. At collection, donors were nominally healthy, but unrecorded immune exposures were probable. PCR amplification relied on 60 Vbeta primers (plus 13 Jbeta primers). Only in-frame clones appear in the TCRdb table, and some are missing; sequencing was by immunoSEQ multiplex PCR. The sample has about 60,000 clones, roughly 80% seen once.

Sequenced input: PBMCs. This clonotype was obtained from a middle-aged woman in good health and CMV-seropositive. V is TRBV6-1 and J is TRBJ2-1; TRBD2 is a possible D gene (6 bases). DNA of the CDR3: TGTGCCAGCAGTGGTCGGAGGGGCAATGAGCAGTTCTTC. It codes for CASSGRRGNEQFF.